The source of this T cell receptor (beta chain) is a study of graft-versus-host responses after intestinal transplantation. Sequencing was performed with immunoSEQ multiplex PCR; in TCRdb, only in-frame clones are kept and a portion is missing. This sample has more than 80,000 clones; approximately 91% occur once, and the top ten carry approximately 0.33%. About this clone: Antigen: not known.

The CDR3 has 14 residues. CDR1 SGHRS and CDR2 YFSETQ come from the germline V gene. Germline trimming cut 5 bases from V and 2 bases from J; bases unmatched to any gene: 5. This specimen was unstimulated CD4+ T cells sorted from spleen or lymph node cells, taken before intestinal transplant. The chain recombines TRBV5-1 with TRBJ1-1; 8 bases are a match to TRBD1. The receptor was isolated from a human donor who received an intestinal transplant. CDR3 amino acids: CASSQGTGNTEAFF. The CDR3 DNA sequence: TGCGCCAGCAGTCAAGGGACAGGAAACACTGAAGCTTTCTTT. Full variable domain (rest looked up from reference TRBV5-1 and TRBJ1-1): KAGVTQTPRYLIKTRGQQVTLSCSPISGHRSVSWYQQTPGQGLQFLFEYFSETQRNKGNFPGRFSGRQFSNSRSEMNVSTLELGDSALYLCASSQGTGNTEAFFGQGTRLTVV.